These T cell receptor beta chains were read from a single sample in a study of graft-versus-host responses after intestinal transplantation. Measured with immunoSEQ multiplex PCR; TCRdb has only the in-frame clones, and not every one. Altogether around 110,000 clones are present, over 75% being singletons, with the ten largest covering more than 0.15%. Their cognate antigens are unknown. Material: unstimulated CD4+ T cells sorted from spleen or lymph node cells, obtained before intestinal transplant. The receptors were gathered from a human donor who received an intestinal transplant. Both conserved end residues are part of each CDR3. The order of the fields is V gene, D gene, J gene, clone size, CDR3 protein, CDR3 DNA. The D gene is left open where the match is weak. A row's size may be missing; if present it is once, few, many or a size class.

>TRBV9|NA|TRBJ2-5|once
CASSTSVGVQETQYF
TGTGCCAGCAGCACAAGCGTCGGAGTGCAAGAGACCCAGTACTTC
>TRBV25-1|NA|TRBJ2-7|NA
CASSELLVGEQYF
TGCGCCAGCAGTGAATTACTAGTTGGCGAGCAGTACTTC
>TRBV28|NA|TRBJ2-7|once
CASRSAGFEQYF
TGTGCCAGCCGATCGGCCGGGTTCGAGCAGTACTTC
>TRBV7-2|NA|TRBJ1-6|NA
CASSLRQGSSPLHF
TGTGCCAGCAGCTTAAGGCAGGGTAGCTCACCCCTCCACTTT
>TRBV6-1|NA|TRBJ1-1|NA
CASSVIRVSSTEAFF
TGTGCCAGCAGTGTTATACGGGTGAGCAGCACTGAAGCTTTCTTT
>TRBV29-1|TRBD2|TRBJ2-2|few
CSVEDGGTGELFF
TGCAGCGTTGAGGACGGGGGGACCGGGGAGCTGTTTTTT
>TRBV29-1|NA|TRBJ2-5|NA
CSGSVETQYF
TGCAGCGGTTCGGTTGAGACCCAGTACTTC
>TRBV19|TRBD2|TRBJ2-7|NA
CASSKRVAGGFYEQYF
TGTGCCAGTAGTAAGAGGGTAGCGGGGGGATTCTACGAGCAGTACTTC
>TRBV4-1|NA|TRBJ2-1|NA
CASSPGGIYNEQFF
TGCGCCAGCTCCCCAGGGGGGATCTACAATGAGCAGTTCTTC
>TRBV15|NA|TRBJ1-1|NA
CATSRVGAGSYTEAFF
TGTGCCACCAGCAGAGTTGGCGCCGGGAGCTACACTGAAGCTTTCTTT
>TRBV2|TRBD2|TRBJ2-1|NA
CASSVASGRYNEQFF
TGTGCCAGCAGTGTAGCTAGCGGGAGGTACAATGAGCAGTTCTTC
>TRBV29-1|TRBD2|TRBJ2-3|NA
CSVWEGRADTQYF
TGCAGCGTTTGGGAGGGAAGGGCAGATACGCAGTATTTT
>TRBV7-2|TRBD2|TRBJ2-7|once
CASSLSGGALEQYF
TGTGCCAGCAGCCTTAGCGGGGGGGCCCTCGAGCAGTACTTC
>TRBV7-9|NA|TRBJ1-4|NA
CASSLAAGPNEKLFF
TGTGCCAGCAGCTTAGCTGCTGGGCCGAATGAAAAACTGTTTTTT
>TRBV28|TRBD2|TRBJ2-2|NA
CASSLLAGGTGELFF
TGTGCCAGCAGTTTATTAGCGGGAGGCACCGGGGAGCTGTTTTTT
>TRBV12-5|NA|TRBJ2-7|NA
CASGRQYKRNEQYF
TGTGCTAGTGGTAGACAGTACAAAAGGAACGAGCAGTACTTC
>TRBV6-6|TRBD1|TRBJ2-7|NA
CASRNVMDRTSYEQYF
TGTGCCAGCAGAAACGTCATGGACAGGACGTCCTACGAGCAGTACTTC
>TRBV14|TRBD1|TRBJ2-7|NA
CASSQDYRTGEVVSGYEQYF
TGTGCCAGCAGCCAAGATTATAGGACAGGGGAAGTAGTATCGGGCTACGAGCAGTACTTC
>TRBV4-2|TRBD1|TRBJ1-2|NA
CASSRDRAWGYTF
TGTGCCAGCAGTCGGGACAGGGCTTGGGGCTACACCTTC
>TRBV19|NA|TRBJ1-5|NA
CASSRSFSNQPQHF
TGTGCCAGTAGCCGGTCCTTCTCCAATCAGCCCCAGCATTTT
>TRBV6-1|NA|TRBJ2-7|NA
CASATAEQYF
TGTGCCAGTGCGACAGCTGAGCAGTACTTC
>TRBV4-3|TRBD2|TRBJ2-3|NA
CASSQVPGGGTDTQYF
TGCGCCAGCAGCCAAGTTCCGGGGGGAGGCACAGATACGCAGTATTTT
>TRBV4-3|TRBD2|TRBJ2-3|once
CASSQNSGGAGDTQYF
TGCGCCAGCAGCCAAAACAGCGGGGGGGCAGGAGATACGCAGTATTTT
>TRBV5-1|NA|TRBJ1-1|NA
CASSGTGLTEAFF
TGCGCCAGCAGCGGTACAGGGCTAACTGAAGCTTTCTTT
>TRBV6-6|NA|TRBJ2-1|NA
CASSYSGSSYNEQFF
TGTGCCAGCAGTTACTCGGGGAGCTCCTACAATGAGCAGTTCTTC
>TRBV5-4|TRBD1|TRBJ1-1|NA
CASTRPGGGTEAFF
TGTGCCAGCACCCGGCCAGGGGGTGGGACTGAAGCTTTCTTT